This TCR beta chain emerged from a study of T-cell reconstitution after alpha-beta-depleted transplantation in children (dated by TCRdb to 2016 to 2017). In terms of the full investigation: Using TCR repertoire profiling, the study followed T-cell immune reconstitution in a quantitative way in children after TCRalphabeta/CD19-depleted allogeneic hematopoietic cell transplantation. The research as a whole found: The apparently early alphabetaT-cell count recovery about two months after transplant was reportedly dependent on only several hundred rapidly expanded clones derived from non-depleted graft cells. The frequencies of hyperexpanded clones fell over the following months, and after one year, T-cell counts and TCRbeta diversity were mostly attributed to newly produced T cells. The high TCRbeta diversity at day 60 in some patients was ascribed to recipient T cells and intrathymic progenitors that had survived conditioning.

As concerns this clonotype: Its antigen specificity is not known. No quality values exist for individual bases; no much larger clone is one base distant.

In light of the paper, this sample's treatment or condition label describes: allogeneic hematopoietic cell transplantation with graft depleted of TCRalphabeta T cells and CD19 B cells. Transplant recipients were children who received TCRalphabeta/CD19-depleted allogeneic hematopoietic cell grafts. Library prep was done by PCR. Sequencing used an Illumina HiSeq 2500. TCR library preparation used molecular barcoding, with unique molecular identifiers applied to normalize quantification of the TCRbeta repertoire. TCRdb reran the public reads through fastp at Q25 and MiXCR, keeping productive beta chains. Records with the same CDR3 protein are collapsed into one entry carrying the most frequent genes and DNA. The sample yields fewer than 550,000 distinct CDR3 sequences; 15% to 20% were counted once. 25% to 35% of the sample lies in the top ten. Based on the germline V gene, the CDR1 and CDR2 sequences are SQVTM and ANQGSEA. Spanning cysteine to phenylalanine, the CDR3 consists of 16 amino acids. Left in the record is the CDR3 DNA by itself, 48 bases read in frame from the first base. V is cut back by 1 base and J by 0 bases, with 4 bases in the junction unmatched.

The chain is assembled from TRBV29-1 and TRBJ2-2; 8 bases in the middle match TRBD1. This sequence originates from a boy under two years old who had a stem cell transplant for Wiskott-Aldrich syndrome, so the T cells may come from the graft donor. The starting material was PBMCs, mostly from graft donor cells, obtained 360 days after TCRalphabeta/CD19-depleted stem cell transplant. The CDR3 protein sequence reads: CSVEVRGPANTGELFF. The sequenced DNA: TGCAGCGTTGAAGTCAGGGGGCCCGCGAACACCGGGGAGCTGTTTTTT.